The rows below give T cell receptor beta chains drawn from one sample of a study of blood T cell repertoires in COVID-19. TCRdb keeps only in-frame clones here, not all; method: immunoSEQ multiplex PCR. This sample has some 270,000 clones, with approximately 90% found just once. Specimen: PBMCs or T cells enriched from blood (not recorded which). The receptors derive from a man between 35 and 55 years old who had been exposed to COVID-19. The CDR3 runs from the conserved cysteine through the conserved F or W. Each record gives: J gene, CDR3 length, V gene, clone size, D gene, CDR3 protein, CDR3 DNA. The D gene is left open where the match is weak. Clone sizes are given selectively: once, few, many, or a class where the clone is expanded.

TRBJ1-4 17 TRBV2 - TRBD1 CASSGDRGESTNEKLFF TGTGCCAGCAGCGGGGACAGGGGCGAATCAACTAATGAAAAACTGTTTTTT
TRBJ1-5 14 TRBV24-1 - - CATSDWAASQPQHF TGTGCCACCAGTGATTGGGCAGCCAGCCAGCCCCAGCATTTT
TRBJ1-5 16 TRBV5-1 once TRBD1 CARTGTGDLGNQPQHF TGCGCCAGGACCGGGACAGGGGACTTGGGCAATCAGCCCCAGCATTTT
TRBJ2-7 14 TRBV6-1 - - CASSEHVGGYEQYF TGTGCCAGCAGTGAGCATGTGGGGGGCTACGAGCAGTACTTC
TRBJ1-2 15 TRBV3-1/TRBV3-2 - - CASSQAAGLYYGYTF TGTGCCAGCAGCCAAGCCGCAGGGCTTTACTATGGCTACACCTTC
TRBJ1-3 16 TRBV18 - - CASSPPLATGGNTIYF TGTGCCAGCTCACCACCTTTAGCGACGGGGGGAAACACCATATATTTT
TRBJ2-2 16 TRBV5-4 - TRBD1 CASSLGGIGDTGELFF TGTGCCAGCAGCTTAGGGGGCATCGGGGACACCGGGGAGCTGTTTTTT
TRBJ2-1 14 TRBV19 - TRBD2 CASSRLAGPNEQFF TGTGCCAGTAGTCGGTTAGCGGGACCAAATGAGCAGTTCTTC
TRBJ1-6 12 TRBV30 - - CAWTGGDSPLHF TGTGCCTGGACGGGGGGCGATTCACCCCTCCACTTT
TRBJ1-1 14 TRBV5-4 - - CASSLFSARDEAFF TGTGCCAGCAGCTTGTTCTCCGCTCGGGATGAAGCTTTCTTT
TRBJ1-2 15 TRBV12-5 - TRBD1 CASGLPTGVSYGYTF TGTGCTAGTGGTTTGCCGACAGGGGTGAGCTATGGCTACACCTTC
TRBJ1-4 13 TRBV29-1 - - CSVEAGFNEKLFF TGCAGCGTTGAAGCGGGGTTTAATGAAAAACTGTTTTTT
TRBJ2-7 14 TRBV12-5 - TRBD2 CASGPLAGPYEQYF TGTGCTAGTGGTCCACTAGCGGGGCCCTACGAGCAGTACTTC
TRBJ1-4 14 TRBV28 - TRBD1 CASRQGLRLEKLFF TGTGCCAGCAGACAGGGGTTGCGGCTCGAAAAACTGTTTTTT
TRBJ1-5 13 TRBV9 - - CASSVIRGQPQHF TGTGCCAGCAGCGTTATCAGGGGTCAGCCCCAGCATTTT
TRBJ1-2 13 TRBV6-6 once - CASSPRQDYGYTF TGTGCCAGCAGTCCACGACAGGACTATGGCTACACCTTC
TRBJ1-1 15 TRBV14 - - CASSQDPAVRTEAFF TGTGCCAGCAGCCAAGATCCCGCGGTTCGCACTGAAGCTTTCTTT
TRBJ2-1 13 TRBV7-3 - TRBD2 CASSRTSSNEQFF TGTGCCAGCAGCCGGACTAGCTCCAATGAGCAGTTCTTC
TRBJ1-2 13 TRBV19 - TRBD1 CASSIQGVYGYTF TGTGCCAGTAGTATTCAGGGGGTCTACGGCTACACCTTC
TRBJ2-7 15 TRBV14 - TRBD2 CASSQVSGRGYEQYF TGTGCCAGCAGCCAAGTTAGCGGGAGGGGGTACGAGCAGTACTTC
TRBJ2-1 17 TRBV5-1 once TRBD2 CASSQGTSGHIRNEQFF TGCGCCAGCAGCCAAGGGACTAGCGGACACATTAGGAATGAGCAGTTCTTC
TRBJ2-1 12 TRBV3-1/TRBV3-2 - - CASSQPGVEQFF TGTGCCAGCAGCCAACCGGGAGTTGAGCAGTTCTTC
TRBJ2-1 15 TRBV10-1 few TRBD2 CASSDLSGSHNEQFF TGCGCCAGCAGTGATCTTAGCGGGAGCCACAATGAGCAGTTCTTC
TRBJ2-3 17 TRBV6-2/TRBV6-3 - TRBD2 CASSSTSSGRGTDTQYF TGTGCCAGCAGCAGCACCTCTAGCGGGAGGGGCACAGATACGCAGTATTTT
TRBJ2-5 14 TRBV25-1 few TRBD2 CASSELTGLGTQYF TGTGCCAGCAGTGAATTAACCGGACTAGGGACCCAGTACTTC
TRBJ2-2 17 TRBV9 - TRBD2 CASSVATSGAITGELFF TGTGCCAGCAGCGTAGCCACTAGCGGGGCTATCACCGGGGAGCTGTTTTTT
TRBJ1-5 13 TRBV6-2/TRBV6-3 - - CASSFGTHQPQHF TGTGCCAGCAGCTTCGGGACTCATCAGCCCCAGCATTTT
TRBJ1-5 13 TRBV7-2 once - CASSLSKSQPQHF TGTGCCAGCAGCTTAAGTAAGAGTCAGCCCCAGCATTTT
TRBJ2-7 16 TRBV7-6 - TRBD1 CASSQEPGQGIYEQYF TGTGCCAGCAGTCAGGAACCGGGACAGGGCATCTACGAGCAGTACTTC
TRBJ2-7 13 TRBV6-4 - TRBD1 CASSYRGTYEQYF TGTGCCAGCAGCTACAGGGGAACCTACGAGCAGTACTTT
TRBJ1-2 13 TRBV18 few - CASSPLGGAGYTF TGTGCCAGCTCACCGCTTGGGGGGGCTGGCTACACCTTC
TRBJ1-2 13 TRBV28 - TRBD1 CASSSRTGSGYTF TGTGCCAGCAGTTCCCGGACAGGGAGCGGCTACACCTTC
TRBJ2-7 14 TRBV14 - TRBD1 CASTHTGQGYEQYF TGTGCCAGCACCCACACGGGACAGGGCTACGAGCAGTACTTC
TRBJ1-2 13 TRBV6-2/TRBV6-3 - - CASSYIQSHGYTF TGTGCCAGCAGTTACATACAGTCGCATGGCTACACCTTC
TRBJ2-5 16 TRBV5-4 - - CASSLSQGGGRETQYF TGTGCCAGCAGCTTGAGCCAGGGAGGTGGTCGAGAGACCCAGTACTTC
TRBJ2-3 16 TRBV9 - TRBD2 CASSVGTSRGTDTQYF TGTGCCAGCAGCGTTGGGACTAGCCGGGGCACAGATACGCAGTATTTT
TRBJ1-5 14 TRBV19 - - CASSLQGRNQPQHF TGTGCCAGTAGCCTACAGGGTAGAAATCAGCCCCAGCATTTT
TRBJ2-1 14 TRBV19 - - CASNRGEPYNEQFF TGTGCCAGTAACCGGGGTGAGCCCTACAATGAGCAGTTCTTC
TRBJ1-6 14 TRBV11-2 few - CASSFPTDNSPLHF TGTGCCAGCAGCTTTCCGACAGATAATTCACCCCTCCACTTT